This T cell receptor (beta chain) was profiled in a study of blood T cells in healthy people across ages. Overall study results and limits: Diversity was estimated from one million T cells, and these estimates were considered underestimates.

This clonotype was seen a few times. The antigen remains undetermined. Using a J-beta primer mix together with a sample-barcoded 5' primer, a second PCR was run for about 6 to 12 cycles. A template-switch adaptor with 12 random nucleotides tagged each cDNA molecule. TCRdb reprocessed the 5' RACE reads with MiXCR, giving one entry per CDR3 protein. This table holds 1.5 million to 2 million distinct CDR3 sequences, roughly 27% found once. Germline V lookup: CDR1 DFQATT, CDR2 SNEGSKA (reference sequence). The CDR3 loop spans 14 amino acids. Deletions cut 8 bases from V and 1 base from J, with 16 bases between.

The chain links TRBV20-1 to TRBJ2-3; no definite D call. The TCR originated in a woman under 40 in good health. Sample: blood. CDR3: CSTLLSPGTDTQYF. The CDR3 coding sequence is TGCAGTACTCTCCTTAGTCCCGGCACAGATACGCAGTATTTT.